Following are 27 T cell receptor beta chains from one sample sequenced in a study of prognosis after radiotherapy for stage I lung cancer. Two-round multiplex PCR amplified TCR beta CDR3 from genomic DNA. For every TRBV and TRBJ gene, a specific primer was used in first-round PCR. TCRdb called the multiplex PCR reads again in MiXCR, with one record for every CDR3 protein. The table has about 17,000 distinct CDR3 sequences, about 18% seen once. The sequenced sample was PBMCs, obtained before or after stereotactic body radiation therapy (not recorded which). Source of these receptors: a donor of 50 years or more with non-small cell lung cancer.

This clonotype has a count of ten or more. The gene calls are TRBV5-1 and TRBJ2-5; tentatively, D is TRBD2 (6 bases). The CDR3 is made up of 16 amino acids. Per germline, CDR1 SGHRS and CDR2 YFSETQ. V was pared by 3 bases and J by 0 bases, with 15 bases between. The CDR3 spells CASSWASSDNQETQYF. In DNA, the CDR3 is TGCGCCAGCAGCTGGGCATCTAGCGACAACCAAGAGACCCAGTACTTC.

The chain links TRBV27 to TRBJ2-2, with TRBD2 as a possible D gene (5 bases). V lost 8 bases and J lost 7, with 17 bases in between. Germline-derived CDR1 and CDR2 are MNHEY and SMNVEV (reference sequence). This CDR3 has 14 amino acids. The CDR3 nucleotides read TGTGCCAGCGCCCCAGCGGACGAGGGCGGGGAGCTGTTTTTT. Encoded protein: CASAPADEGGELFF.

The chain is built from TRBV30 and TRBJ1-6; a possible D gene is TRBD1 (5 bases). Per germline, CDR1 GTSNPN and CDR2 SVGIG (reference sequence). V lost 6 bases to trimming and J lost 3 bases, with 18 bases between them. This CDR3 is built from 16 residues. The CDR3 region has the DNA TGTGCCTGCTCCTGGCCAGGGCGAAGCTATAATTCACCCCTCCACTTT. Protein sequence: CACSWPGRSYNSPLHF.

This clonotype was seen many times. This chain connects TRBV12-3 or TRBV12-4 to TRBJ1-1; 8 bases fit TRBD1. After removal of 5 bases from V and 1 base from J, the junction contained 6 bases not matched to a gene. This CDR3 contains 15 residues. CDR3 DNA sequence: TGTGCCAGCAGTCCAGGGGGCCTAAAGAACACTGAAGCTTTCTTT. Translated, it gives CASSPGGLKNTEAFF.

This clonotype was recorded at least ten times. The CDR3, as DNA: TGTGCCAGCAGCCCCCTTAACACCATATATTTT. Amino acid sequence: CASSPLNTIYF. The genes are TRBV12-3 or TRBV12-4 and TRBJ1-3; no clear D gene. This CDR3 comprises 11 residues. V lost 6 bases and J lost 7, with 7 bases in between.

The sample holds many counts of this clonotype. This chain connects TRBV29-1 to TRBJ2-5, with D uncertain. This CDR3 spans 15 amino acids. V was clipped by 4 bases and J by 4 bases, with 19 bases between them. Germline V gene sequence: CDR1 SQVTM, CDR2 ANQGSEA. The CDR3, as DNA: TGCAGCGTTGCCCCCCACCTCCGACCAGGAGAGACCCAGTACTTC. Its protein is CSVAPHLRPGETQYF.

This clonotype was observed many times. V gene TRBV19 combines with J gene TRBJ1-1; 11 bases map to TRBD1. Germline loops: CDR1 LNHDA, CDR2 SQIVND (reference sequence). This CDR3 contains 15 residues. V lost 7 bases and J lost 5; bases outside the gene matches: 9. The CDR3 DNA is TGTGCCAGTACCGGACAGGGGGCTCTTATAACTGAAGCTTTCTTT. Translating gives CASTGQGALITEAFF.

This clonotype has at least ten counts. V gene TRBV5-1 combines with J gene TRBJ1-2; 11 bases match TRBD1. With V trimmed by 2 bases and J by 4 bases, 1 base remained unmatched. CDR1 SGHRS and CDR2 YFSETQ come from the germline V gene. CDR3 size: 14 residues. The CDR3 loop reads CASSLGTGGYGYTF. The CDR3 DNA is TGCGCCAGCAGCTTAGGGACAGGGGGCTATGGCTACACCTTC.

This clonotype was seen a few times. A read error may explain this, as a much larger clone is one base away. As the CDR3 is not closed by the conserved phenylalanine or tryptophan, this likely results from a read error. The chain joins TRBV10-2 to TRBJ2-3; D gene uncertain. The CDR3 is 14 amino acids. CDR1 and CDR2 from the germline V gene are WSHSY and SAAADI. V was cut by 3 bases and J by 0 bases, with 7 bases left in between. In DNA, the CDR3 is TGCGCCAGCAGTGACGACTTGAGCACAGATACGCAGTATCTT. It is translated as CASSDDLSTDTQYL.

In its sample, this clonotype is medium-sized (0.01 to 0.1%). This rearrangement joins TRBV13 to TRBJ1-1; TRBD1 matches at 7 bases. The CDR3 loop spans 15 amino acids. V was clipped by 5 bases and J by 0 bases; unmatched bases: 6. CDR1 and CDR2 from the germline V gene are PRHDT and FYEKMQ (reference sequence). CDR3 nucleotide sequence: TGTGCCAGCAGCCTCAGGGGGTTCATGAACACTGAAGCTTTCTTT. Protein product: CASSLRGFMNTEAFF.

Sample share makes this clonotype medium-sized. The chain is built from TRBV6-5 and TRBJ2-3, with 13 bases lining up with TRBD2. The CDR3 is made up of 24 amino acids. CDR1 is MNHEY and CDR2 is SVGAGI in the germline V gene. V lost 0 bases to trimming and J lost 1 base; unmatched junction nucleotides: 22. The CDR3 nucleotides are TGTGCCAGCAGTTACTCCTTTTCCCCGGGGGTTGGGACTAGCGGGATTTTTGGCACAGATACGCAGTATTTT. It is translated as CASSYSFSPGVGTSGIFGTDTQYF.

The sample holds a few counts of this clonotype. A much bigger clone sits one base away, suggesting this may be a read error. The chain employs TRBV12-3 or TRBV12-4 and TRBJ2-2; TRBD2 is a possible D gene (6 bases). This CDR3 region has 15 residues. CDR3 DNA: TGTGCCAGCAGTCCCGTCCCAATTATCACCGGGGGGCTGTTTTTT. Residues: CASSPVPIITGGLFF.

In its sample, this clonotype was seen many times. The chain couples TRBV20-1 to TRBJ1-1, with D unclear. Trimming took 0 bases from V and 1 from J, leaving 12 bases between them. Germline V gene sequence: CDR1 DFQATT, CDR2 SNEGSKA (reference sequence). CDR3 length: 15 residues. The chain's CDR3 is CSAREAGRTNTEAFF. As DNA, the CDR3 is TGCAGTGCTAGAGAGGCGGGTAGGACGAACACTGAAGCTTTCTTT.

This clonotype has a count of ten or more. The chain employs TRBV20-1 and TRBJ1-5; the match to TRBD1 covers 10 bases. The CDR3 spans 15 residues. Per germline, CDR1 DFQATT and CDR2 SNEGSKA (reference sequence). With 1 base clipped from V and 6 bases from J, the junction kept 6 bases outside the gene matches. For the CDR3, the DNA is TGCAGTGCTAGAGGGGGGACAGGGGTCGGTCAGCCCCAGCATTTT. Translation: CSARGGTGVGQPQHF.

This chain connects TRBV2 to TRBJ2-1; 7 bases are a match to TRBD1. V trimming: 6 bases; J trimming: 8 bases; junction bases outside the gene matches: 10. Per germline, CDR1 SNHLY and CDR2 FYNNEI. The CDR3 runs to 14 residues. Here the CDR3 DNA reads TGTGCCAGCAGGGACGGGCAGGGGGTCTATGAGCAGTTCTTC. As protein: CASRDGQGVYEQFF.

There are many counts of this clonotype. CDR3 sequence reads: CASSLVQGSAWETQYF. CDR3 sequence (DNA): TGTGCCAGCAGCTTAGTCCAGGGGTCCGCGTGGGAGACCCAGTACTTC. The chain couples TRBV5-6 to TRBJ2-5; maybe TRBD1 (6 bases). From germline, CDR1 is SGHDT and CDR2 YYEEEE. The CDR3 runs 16 residues. V lost 2 bases to trimming and J lost 5 bases, with 19 bases between them.

The V call is TRBV7-6, the J call TRBJ2-4; D perhaps matches TRBD1 (5 bases). This CDR3 spans 13 amino acids. The ends were cut back, 5 bases at V and 5 bases at J, with 10 bases in the middle. The V gene's germline CDR1 is SGHVS and CDR2 FNYEAQ. The CDR3 coding sequence is TGTGCCAGCAGCCCAGGGTTGGAAAACATTCAGTACTTC. Protein product: CASSPGLENIQYF.

Regarding this clonotype: Being one base from a much bigger clone, this may be a read error. This chain links TRBV6-2 or TRBV6-3 with TRBJ1-4; TRBD1 matches at 7 bases. Looked up from germline, CDR1 is MNHEY and CDR2 is SVGEGT. The CDR3 runs 14 residues. The CDR3 region has the DNA TGTGCCACTCTCGACAGGGTTGGGGATGAAAATCTGTTTTTT. Protein sequence: CATLDRVGDENLFF.

This clonotype was recorded many times. The rearrangement uses TRBV3-1 and TRBJ1-2; the match to TRBD1 covers 8 bases. Germline CDR1 is LGHDT and CDR2 is YNNKEL (reference sequence). The CDR3 is 16 residues long. V was pared by 1 base and J by 4 bases, with 8 bases of the junction left unmatched. The CDR3 loop reads CASSQGQGPGFYGYTF. The CDR3 nucleotides read TGTGCCAGCAGCCAAGGACAGGGGCCTGGCTTCTATGGCTACACCTTC.

This clonotype was recorded a few times. This chain links TRBV5-6 with TRBJ2-7, with D tentatively TRBD1 (6 bases). Germline V gene lookup returns CDR1 SGHDT and CDR2 YYEEEE. The CDR3 is made up of 14 amino acids. The V and J ends lost 1 base and 6 bases respectively, with 14 bases between them. This chain's CDR3 is CASSLTGPMGEQYF. In DNA, the CDR3 is TGTGCCAGCAGCTTGACAGGGCCTATGGGCGAGCAGTACTTC.

This clonotype was picked up many times. The rearrangement joins TRBV20-1 to TRBJ2-3; 8 bases line up with TRBD2. In germline, CDR1 is DFQATT, CDR2 SNEGSKA (reference sequence). J lost 1 base, V lost 0 bases, and 3 bases had no gene match. This CDR3 region has 15 residues. The CDR3 nucleotides are TGCAGTGCTAGAGATGCGCGGGAGGGCACAGATACGCAGTATTTT. The encoded protein is CSARDAREGTDTQYF.

Note on this clonotype: A read error is likely here: a far larger clone is one base away. The chain employs TRBV6-1 and TRBJ1-6; D unclear. Trimming removed 5 bases from V and 9 bases from J, with 14 bases in between. This CDR3 spans 14 amino acids. Germline loops: CDR1 MNHNS, CDR2 SASEGT. CDR3 bases: TGTGCCAGCAGTTATCACGAGTTTGGTTCACCCCTCCACTTT. Translated, it gives CASSYHEFGSPLHF.

This clonotype was detected ten times or more. The CDR3 sequence: CASSHTETGELFF. The CDR3 DNA reads as TGCGCCAGCAGCCATACGGAAACCGGGGAGCTGTTTTTT. This sequence joins TRBV4-3 and TRBJ2-2; D is unresolved. Between the trimmed V and J ends, which lost 3 bases and 5 bases, there was a span of 7 bases. The germline gives CDR1 LGHNA, CDR2 YSLEER. The CDR3 is 13 residues long.

This clonotype is judged medium-sized. V is TRBV6-4 and J is TRBJ2-3; D is possibly TRBD1 (6 bases). V was clipped by 4 bases and J by 0 bases, with 8 bases between them. This CDR3 has 14 amino acids. In germline, CDR1 is MRHNA, CDR2 SNTAGT. The CDR3 region has the DNA TGTGCCAGCAGTGTTGACAGGAGCACAGATACGCAGTATTTT. Translating it yields CASSVDRSTDTQYF.

This clonotype has just a few counts. The gene calls are TRBV6-5 and TRBJ1-2; D is ambiguous. This CDR3 contains 14 residues. CDR1 MNHEY and CDR2 SVGAGI come from the germline V gene. V was cut by 4 bases and J by 3 bases, with 12 bases left in between. CDR3 bases: TGTGCCAGCAGTTCCACATCGGACCACTATGGCTACACCTTC. Translated: CASSSTSDHYGYTF.

Notes on this clonotype: A far larger clone is one nucleotide away, so this likely arose from a read error. The V gene is TRBV7-3, the J gene TRBJ2-2, with TRBD2 as a possible D gene (5 bases). The length of the CDR3 is 12 residues. Germline V lookup: CDR1 SGHTA, CDR2 FQGTGA. The CDR3 loop reads CASSNPTGELVF. The CDR3 DNA follows: TGTGCCAGCAGTAACCCCACCGGGGAGCTGGTTTTT.

Concerning this clonotype: This sequence may be a read error, since a much larger clone differs from it by one base. V gene TRBV6-9 combines with J gene TRBJ2-5; TRBD2 matches at 7 bases. This CDR3 spans 17 amino acids. V trimming: 3 bases; J trimming: 5 bases; junction bases outside the gene matches: 15. Germline CDR1 reads MNHGY; CDR2 reads SVAAGI. The CDR3 sequence: CASSYYKGLSLSETQYF. The CDR3 region has the DNA TGTGCCAGCAGTTACTACAAGGGACTATCCCTCAGTGAGACCCAGTACTTC.